This TCR beta chain derives from a study of cytomegalovirus exposure and HLA in healthy donors. Details on this clone: Its antigen is undetermined.

Study-level results: Many donors shared some public TCRs, even though most TCR sequences were rare. The authors later linked a missense DCLRE1C variant to TCR beta V- and J-gene trimming. Investigators reported 164 TCR beta chains as tied to cytomegalovirus. Presence/absence analyses treated sequencing depth as roughly uniform across donors.

60 Vbeta and 13 Jbeta primers were used in PCR. Assay: immunoSEQ multiplex PCR; the TCRdb copy retains only in-frame clones and omits some. The profile shows some 140,000 clones, roughly 80% of them singletons. This CDR3 has 13 amino acids. Germline V CDR1 and CDR2: SGHRS, YFSETQ. This sequence originates from a man aged 40-49 years in good health and CMV-seronegative. This sequence joins TRBV5-1 and TRBJ2-5; no firm D call. Near its end, the DNA agrees better with TRBJ2-7, so the J call may be wrong. The source material was PBMCs. The CDR3 DNA reads as TGCGCCAGCAGCTTCGGAGACGCCTACGAGCAGTACTTC. As protein: CASSFGDAYEQYF.